The 26 T cell receptor beta chains presented below share a single source sample, sequenced in a study of T cells in Graves' hyperthyroidism and ophthalmopathy. TCR beta CDR3 region amplification was performed from RNA transcripts. TCR CDR3 underwent first-round RT-PCR with the HTBI primer set. TCRdb called the multiplex PCR reads again in MiXCR, with one record for every CDR3 protein. The repertoire has roughly 100,000 distinct CDR3 sequences, 40% to 50% of them found once; the top ten carry 20% to 30%. Sequencing used blood. The receptors derive from a middle-aged man with Graves' hyperthyroidism.

The table lists this clonotype with many counts. The chain links TRBV7-8 to TRBJ1-1; D is ambiguous. CDR1 and CDR2 (germline): SGHVS, FQNEAQ. The CDR3 is 15 amino acids. Trimming cost V 1 base and J 1 base, with 10 bases left between them. The CDR3 DNA follows: TGTGCCAGCAGCTTAGAGAAAAGAGGGAACACTGAAGCTTTCTTT. It translates to CASSLEKRGNTEAFF.

This clonotype has a count of ten or more. The chain carries TRBV9 and TRBJ1-1; TRBD1 might be the D (6 bases). In germline, CDR1 is SGDLS, CDR2 YYNGEE. Trimming stripped 2 bases from V and 8 bases from J, with 10 bases between. The CDR3 loop spans 12 amino acids. The CDR3, as DNA: TGTGCCAGCAGCGTCCGAGGGGGAGAAGCTTTCTTT. Amino acids: CASSVRGGEAFF.

The chain carries TRBV20-1 and TRBJ1-5; tentatively, D is TRBD1 (6 bases). V shed 8 bases and J shed 2 bases, with 16 bases lying between them. The CDR3 length is 14 residues. The germline gives CDR1 DFQATT, CDR2 SNEGSKA (reference sequence). The CDR3 loop reads CSYWGAEGNQPQHF. As DNA, the CDR3 is TGCAGTTACTGGGGGGCAGAGGGCAATCAGCCCCAGCATTTT.

The genes are TRBV5-1 and TRBJ2-3; D is unresolved. V lost 3 bases and J 10 bases, leaving 21 bases between the germline ends. This CDR3 region has 15 residues. The germline gives CDR1 SGHRS, CDR2 YFSETQ. This CDR3 is CASSSATYSTDAQYF. For the CDR3, the DNA is TGCGCCAGCAGCTCGGCGACCTATAGCACAGACGCGCAGTATTTT. The entire variable domain, with the rest obtained from reference TRBV5-1 and TRBJ2-3, is as follows: KAGVTQTPRYLIKTRGQQVTLSCSPISGHRSVSWYQQTPGQGLQFLFEYFSETQRNKGNFPGRFSGRQFSNSRSEMNVSTLELGDSALYLCASSSATYSTDAQYFGPGTRLTVL.

The rearrangement links TRBV2 to TRBJ2-7; 7 bases are shared with TRBD2. CDR1 and CDR2 from the germline V gene are SNHLY and FYNNEI. V shed 3 bases, J shed 4 bases, and the junction held 6 bases outside the gene matches. The CDR3 is 14 amino acids. CDR3 coding DNA: TGTGCCAGCAGTGAGCGCGGGAGTAGGTACGAGCAGTACTTC. Protein: CASSERGSRYEQYF. Full variable domain (missing parts from reference TRBV2 and TRBJ2-7): EPEVTQTPSHQVTQMGQEVILRCVPISNHLYFYWYRQILGQKVEFLVSFYNNEISEKSEIFDDQFSVERPDGSNFTLKIRSTKLEDSAMYFCASSERGSRYEQYFGPGTRLTVT.

This clonotype has at least ten counts. The chain has TRBV5-1 and TRBJ2-7; 11 nucleotides line up with TRBD1. The CDR3 has 13 residues. Trimming cost V 5 bases and J 6 bases; bases outside gene matches: 4. Germline values: CDR1 SGHRS, CDR2 YFSETQ. CDR3 sequence (DNA): TGCGCCAGCAGGACCGGGACAGGGGGCGAGCAGTACTTC. It encodes CASRTGTGGEQYF.

Many counts were recorded for this clonotype. The chain links TRBV24-1 to TRBJ1-1, with D maybe TRBD1 (6 bases). There are 15 residues in the CDR3. V lost 3 bases, J lost 1 base, and 11 bases lay in between. Germline V gene data show CDR1 as KGHDR and CDR2 as SFDVKD. The CDR3 sequence is CATSDTDRTNTEAFF. The CDR3 DNA reads TGTGCCACCAGTGATACAGACAGGACGAACACTGAAGCTTTCTTT.

At least ten counts were recorded for this clonotype. The chain combines TRBV20-1 with TRBJ1-1; TRBD1 matches at 8 bases. CDR3 size: 12 residues. The germline V gene encodes CDR1 DFQATT and CDR2 SNEGSKA (reference sequence). Trimming took 6 bases from V and 3 from J; bases not matched to a gene: 3. The CDR3 nucleotides are TGCAGTGCGTTACAGGGGGACACTGAAGCTTTCTTT. It is translated as CSALQGDTEAFF.

This chain connects TRBV10-2 to TRBJ2-2; TRBD1 agrees at 7 bases. Looked up from germline, CDR1 is WSHSY and CDR2 is SAAADI. The CDR3 covers 14 residues. With V trimmed by 6 bases and J by 4 bases, 5 bases remained unmatched. CDR3 in amino acids: CASRAGTATGELFF. The DNA of the CDR3 is TGCGCCAGCAGAGCCGGGACAGCCACCGGGGAGCTGTTTTTT.

Remarks on this clonotype: The junction differs from germline at one of its ends, possibly a read error. The chain joins TRBV11-2 to TRBJ2-7; a weak D match, TRBD1 (6 bases). This CDR3 has 15 amino acids. The germline gives CDR1 SGHAT, CDR2 FQNNGV. In nucleotides, the CDR3 is TGTGCCAGCAGTTCTCAGGGGCATTCTACCTACCAGCAGTACTTC. Its translation: CASSSQGHSTYQQYF.

The chain carries TRBV9 and TRBJ1-3; the D gene is possibly TRBD1 (6 bases). Germline V gives CDR1 SGDLS, CDR2 YYNGEE. This CDR3 is built from 14 residues. V lost 8 bases to trimming and J lost 3 bases, with 15 bases between them. CDR3 sequence reads: CASPGGARGNTIYF. CDR3 nucleotide sequence: TGTGCCAGTCCTGGGGGGGCGCGTGGAAACACCATATATTTT.

V usage is TRBV19 and J usage is TRBJ1-5, with unresolved D. Germline CDR1 is LNHDA and CDR2 is SQIVND (reference sequence). V lost 9 bases and J lost 9, with 24 bases in between. CDR3 length: 15 amino acids. DNA for the CDR3: TGTGCCAGCAGTGATCTCCCCAGGTGGCAACCGCCCCAGCATTTT. Its translation is CASSDLPRWQPPQHF.

This chain links TRBV7-2 with TRBJ2-1; either TRBD1 or TRBD2 may fit D (5 bases each). This CDR3 contains 16 residues. Germline CDR1 SGHTA, CDR2 FQGNSA. V dropped 6 bases and J dropped 0 bases, with 15 bases sitting between them. CDR3 in amino acids: CASSPRTGHSYNEQFF. DNA for the CDR3: TGTGCCAGCAGTCCAAGGACGGGGCACTCCTACAATGAGCAGTTCTTC. The variable domain in full, completed from reference TRBV7-2 and TRBJ2-1, reads GAGVSQSPSNKVTEKGKDVELRCDPISGHTALYWYRQSLGQGLEFLIYFQGNSAPDKSGLPSDRFSAERTGGSVSTLTIQRTQQEDSAVYLCASSPRTGHSYNEQFFGPGTRLTVL.

About this clonotype itself: The CDR3 carries no conserved terminal phenylalanine or tryptophan, so it likely arises from a read error. The chain has TRBV12-3 or TRBV12-4 and TRBJ2-5; 7 positions match TRBD2. CDR3 length: 14 residues. Losses at the gene ends were 3 bases for V and 1 base for J; bases not matched to a gene: 2. The CDR3 protein is CASSLTSSQETQYC. The DNA for the CDR3 is TGTGCCAGCAGTTTGACTAGCAGCCAAGAGACCCAGTACTGC.

This clonotype came up many times. This chain's CDR3 is CASRRSTGGYEQYF. The DNA for the CDR3 is TGTGCCAGCAGGAGATCGACAGGGGGCTACGAGCAGTACTTC. The chain joins TRBV28 to TRBJ2-7, with 9 bases lining up with TRBD1. This CDR3 comprises 14 residues. The junction had 6 bases not matched to a gene; V was cut back by 6 bases and J by 3 bases. Germline V gene data show CDR1 as MDHEN and CDR2 as SYDVKM.

The chain recombines TRBV25-1 with TRBJ2-7; 9 bases align to TRBD1. The CDR3 totals 15 residues. The ends lost 5 bases at V and 7 bases at J; junction bases unmatched: 12. Germline assignment: CDR1 MGHDK and CDR2 SYGVNS. The CDR3 region is CASSTSGTGKWEQYF. CDR3 coding DNA: TGTGCCAGCAGTACCTCCGGGACAGGGAAGTGGGAGCAGTACTTC.

In its sample, this clonotype was seen many times. This sequence joins TRBV13 and TRBJ2-5; tentatively, D is TRBD1 (5 bases). The length of the CDR3 is 14 residues. The V end was cut by 3 bases, the J end by 5 bases, with 13 bases between. CDR1 is PRHDT, CDR2 FYEKMQ, per germline (reference sequence). The CDR3 spells CASSFKDREETQYF. In nucleotides, the CDR3 is TGTGCCAGCAGCTTTAAAGACAGAGAGGAGACCCAGTACTTC. Together with reference TRBV13 and TRBJ2-5, the CDR3 gives the full variable domain: AAGVIQSPRHLIKEKRETATLKCYPIPRHDTVYWYQQGPGQDPQFLISFYEKMQSDKGSIPDRFSAQQFSDYHSELNMSSLELGDSALYFCASSFKDREETQYFGPGTRLLVL.

This clonotype was counted many times. The J gene is TRBJ2-2, the V gene TRBV7-8; no clear D. CDR3 length equals 13 residues. Germline CDR1 reads SGHVS; CDR2 reads FQNEAQ. Trimming stripped 3 bases from V and 2 bases from J, with 4 bases between. In nucleotides, the CDR3 is TGTGCCAGCAGCTTCTATAACACCGGGGAGCTGTTTTTT. Protein product: CASSFYNTGELFF.

In its sample, this clonotype was seen many times. The chain uses TRBV11-2 and TRBJ2-2; perhaps TRBD1 as D (6 bases). The CDR3 runs 15 residues. Between the trimmed V and J ends, which lost 5 bases and 3 bases, there was a span of 13 bases. Germline values: CDR1 SGHAT, CDR2 FQNNGV. DNA for the CDR3: TGTGCCAGCAGCACCGGGACATCCTACACCGGGGAGCTGTTTTTT. Its translation is CASSTGTSYTGELFF.

This clonotype was observed at least ten times. The chain couples TRBV3-1 to TRBJ2-2, with TRBD2 identical over 8 bases. Trimming at V came to 3 bases and at J to 7 bases, leaving 4 bases not matched to a gene. The germline gives CDR1 LGHDT, CDR2 YNNKEL (reference sequence). The CDR3 contains 14 residues. CDR3 in DNA: TGTGCCAGCAGCCAGGGACTAGGTGTCGGGGAGCTGTTTTTT. Translation gives CASSQGLGVGELFF. The whole variable domain, filled in from reference TRBV3-1 and TRBJ2-2, reads DTAVSQTPKYLVTQMGNDKSIKCEQNLGHDTMYWYKQDSKKFLKIMFSYNNKELIINETVPNRFSPKSPDKAHLNLHINSLELGDSAVYFCASSQGLGVGELFFGEGSRLTVL.

The genes are TRBV28 and TRBJ1-4; 8 bases match TRBD1. Trimming removed 5 bases from V and 2 bases from J; junction bases left unmatched: 1. Germline CDR1 reads MDHEN; CDR2 reads SYDVKM. The CDR3 is made up of 14 amino acids. The CDR3 DNA sequence: TGTGCCAGCAGTCGGGACAGGACTAATGAAAAACTGTTTTTT. It specifies CASSRDRTNEKLFF.

This clonotype was counted only a few times. This chain joins TRBV19 and TRBJ1-6, with D possibly being TRBD1 (6 bases). CDR3 size: 14 residues. Germline lookup yields CDR1 LNHDA and CDR2 SQIVND (reference sequence). Between the trimmed V and J ends, which lost 1 base and 12 bases, there was a span of 13 bases. CDR3 region: CASSIGTAAVPLHF. The CDR3 DNA sequence: TGTGCCAGTAGTATAGGGACAGCCGCCGTACCCCTCCACTTT.

The sample holds one count of this clonotype. One junction end does not reproduce the germline sequence, and a read error may be involved. The chain has TRBV12-3 or TRBV12-4 and TRBJ2-2; 9 bases are shared with TRBD2. The CDR3 spans 15 residues. The CDR3 is CASSLAGRITGELSF. The CDR3 DNA reads TGTGCCAGCAGCCTAGCGGGACGGATCACCGGGGAACTGTCTTTT.

The CDR3 DNA follows: TGCGCCAGCAGCTTTGGTACAGGGGTCGGTGGCTACACCTTC. Its translation: CASSFGTGVGGYTF. V and J are TRBV5-1 and TRBJ1-2; 7 nucleotides line up with TRBD1. The trim removed 2 bases at V and 7 bases at J, leaving 8 bases unmatched. This CDR3 has 14 amino acids. Looked up from germline, CDR1 is SGHRS and CDR2 is YFSETQ.

As concerns this clonotype: The CDR3 does not end in the conserved phenylalanine or tryptophan, so this is likely a read error. The DNA is omitted, as the CDR3 cannot be located on it reliably, and the CDR3 follows TCRdb's listing. The CDR3 sequence is CASSLALAGMNTGELVL. The rearrangement links TRBV5-1 to TRBJ2-2; the listed D gene, TRBD2, was not tested against the DNA. The CDR3 extends over 17 residues, inclusive of both ends. Germline CDR1 reads SGHRS; CDR2 reads YFSETQ.

This clonotype was seen many times. The rearrangement joins TRBV11-3 to TRBJ2-2, with 13 bases fitting TRBD2. Trimming cost V 8 bases and J 6 bases; bases outside gene matches: 3. The CDR3 contains 14 residues. Germline-derived CDR1 and CDR2 are SGHNT and YENEEA. CDR3 residues: CASFTSGRAGELFF. The CDR3 DNA reads as TGTGCCAGCTTTACTAGCGGGAGGGCCGGGGAGCTGTTTTTT.